This TCR beta chain was retrieved from a study of PD-1 blockade in classical Hodgkin lymphoma. Study-wide results and limits: Complete responders entered with baseline diversity on par with newly diagnosed patients, the results showed.

TCRdb's copy holds only in-frame clones and misses some; the assay was immunoSEQ multiplex PCR. The sample lists 9,500 or so clones, roughly 80% occurring once. With respect to this clone: As yet, its antigen is unknown.

Time point: cycle 4 day 1 (C4D1), after 5 to 7 weeks of nivolumab. Brentuximab vedotin exposure varied, and every patient relapsed after autologous stem cell transplantation. The source of this sequence is a human donor with classical Hodgkin lymphoma. This material consisted of peripheral blood mononuclear cells (PBMCs), taken before the fourth cycle of nivolumab.

The CDR3 spells CASSLSFPYNEQFF. The CDR3 DNA follows: TGTGCCAGCAGCTTAAGCTTCCCCTACAATGAGCAGTTCTTC. The J gene is TRBJ2-1, the V gene TRBV11-3; D gene ambiguous. V lost 2 bases to trimming and J lost 2 bases, with 7 bases between them. Germline CDR1 is SGHNT and CDR2 is YENEEA. This CDR3 comprises 14 residues.